This T cell receptor (beta chain) was captured by sequencing in a study of shared clonotypes between healthy human individuals. Regarding the study as a whole: Non-shared clonotypes displayed generation probabilities falling below those of clonotypes present in all four donors.

Only in-frame clones appear in the TCRdb table, and some are missing; sequencing was by immunoSEQ multiplex PCR. In the table there are 2 million to 2.5 million clones, approximately 93% of which are singletons. The V segment lost 0 bases and the J segment 4 bases; nucleotides outside the gene matches: 4. The CDR3 runs 15 residues. Germline V gene data show CDR1 as MNHNY and CDR2 as SVGAGI (reference sequence). In the case of this clone: Its antigen is undetermined.

The receptor was derived from a man aged 18 to 29 in good health. Some clones in this sample may be carry-over from other donors' samples. Sequencing input: naive CD4+ T cells from PBMCs. The subset: CD45RA+ positively selected. J is TRBJ1-1 and V is TRBV6-6, with 8 bases matching TRBD1. The CDR3 DNA reads TGTGCCAGCAGTTACTCTCTACAGGGGGGCACTGAAGCTTTCTTT. Amino acids: CASSYSLQGGTEAFF.